This TCR beta chain was recorded in a study of blood T cell repertoires in COVID-19 (TCRdb year 2020). Background on the whole study: The collaborator samples originated in the United States, Italy and Spain and spanned the acute and convalescent phases of COVID-19. The prospective study material was composed of cDNA or gDNA derived from T cells, B-cell-depleted T cells, or PBMCs. Deeply sampled blood TCRbeta repertoires from subjects exposed to, actively infected with, or recovered from COVID-19 were included in the dataset. The repertoires were released in a freely available public database meant as a resource for research on the immune response to SARS-CoV-2. The samples were drawn from two sources: the first 160 participants of the ongoing ImmuneRACE study, and 1,000 to 1,500 subjects contributed by 6 global collaborators. A de-identified subject ID, COVID-19 status, age in years and sex were almost always included in the sample metadata. Where HLA class I and class II types were available, the types were taken from metadata supplied by the sample provider, not from assay-based typing. Broad study findings and their caveats: Clinical and demographic metadata were provided uncurated, with the amount varying by source and participant.

The immunoSEQ Assay, a bias-controlled multiplex PCR, was used to amplify TCRbeta CDR3 regions from genomic DNA. On the study's bioinformatics: Nucleated cell counts per sample were estimated from amplification of reference gene primers within the assay. To quantify the absolute abundance of each unique TCRbeta CDR3 rearrangement, sequence reads were collapsed and filtered. For each sample, productive Simpson clonality was calculated as the square root of Simpson's diversity index across productive rearrangements. TCRdb's version of the immuneACCESS table is confined to in-frame rearrangements and falls short of the full clone set. An unresolved V gene accounts for under half of the shortfall where checked; the remainder is of unknown origin. Clone size and V and J calls were adopted from that table, with D and trimming inferred from the DNA. Across this sample there are about 110,000 clones, with around 82% seen only once. The leading ten clones occupy about 6.6% of the sample.

A distance of 10 bases separates the germline ends of V and J, which lose 7 bases and 0 bases respectively. Based on the germline V gene (reference sequence), the CDR1 and CDR2 sequences are LNHDA and SQIVND. There are 14 amino acids in the CDR3, from cysteine to phenylalanine inclusive. Of the read, only the CDR3 DNA is kept; its 42 bases are in frame from base 1. Each collaborating institution followed its own protocols to collect whole blood in K2EDTA tubes. For TCRbeta analysis, collaborators shipped samples in one of three forms: frozen whole blood, isolated PBMCs, or DNA extracted from either of those sample types. As regards this clone: What antigen it recognizes has not been identified. There are no base qualities to consult, and no much larger clone falls within one base.

Sample: peripheral blood. The chain couples TRBV19 to TRBJ2-1; TRBD1 might be the D gene, on 5 matching bases. This clonotype was sampled from a woman between 50 and 59 years old with acute or convalescent COVID-19. The nucleotide sequence is given as TGTGCCAGTATGACAGCGAACTCCTACAATGAGCAGTTCTTC. Protein translation: CASMTANSYNEQFF.